This T cell receptor (beta chain) was sequenced for a study of T cell changes during pregnancy in multiple sclerosis. The V gene's germline CDR1 is MNHEY and CDR2 SMNVEV (reference sequence). The CDR3 extends over 14 amino acids. The V and J ends lost 5 bases and 5 bases respectively, with 15 bases between them. The repertoire was sequenced with immunoSEQ multiplex PCR; TCRdb's copy has only in-frame clones and lacks some. Among roughly 48,000 clones listed, 92% were seen once. The specimen was CD4+ T cells from peripheral blood mononuclear cells, collected in the second trimester of pregnancy. The genes are TRBV27 and TRBJ2-5; D remains unclear. The receptor's source is a female donor in good health, enrolled as a control in a pregnancy study. CDR3 DNA sequence: TGTGCCAGCAGTACATCACTACGGCGGGAGACCCAGTACTTC. It codes for CASSTSLRRETQYF.